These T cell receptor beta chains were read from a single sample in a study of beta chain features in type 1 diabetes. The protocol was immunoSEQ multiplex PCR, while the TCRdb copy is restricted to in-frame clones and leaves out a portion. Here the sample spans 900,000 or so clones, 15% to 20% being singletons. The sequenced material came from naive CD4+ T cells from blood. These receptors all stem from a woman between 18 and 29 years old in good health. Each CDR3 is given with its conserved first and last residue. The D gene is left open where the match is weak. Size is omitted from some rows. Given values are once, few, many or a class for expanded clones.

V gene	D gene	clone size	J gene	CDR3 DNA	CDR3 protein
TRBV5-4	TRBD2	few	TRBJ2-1	TGTGCCAGCAGACTAACCCTAGCGGGAGAGGGCAATGAGCAGTTCTTC	CASRLTLAGEGNEQFF
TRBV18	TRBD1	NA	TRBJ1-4	TGTGCCAGCTCAACCCTGACAGGGGCGGGAGAAAAACTGTTTTTT	CASSTLTGAGEKLFF
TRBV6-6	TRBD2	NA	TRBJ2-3	TGTGCCAGCAGTGCGTTTGCGGGGGGCACAGATACGCAGTATTTT	CASSAFAGGTDTQYF
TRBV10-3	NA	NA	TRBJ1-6	TGTGCCATCAGCCAGAGGAAGGAGAATTCACCCCTCCACTTT	CAISQRKENSPLHF
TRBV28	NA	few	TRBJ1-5	TGTGCCAGCAGTTTACCACAGGAGCCCCAGCATTTT	CASSLPQEPQHF
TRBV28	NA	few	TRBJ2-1	TGTGCCAGCGGGGAGTACAGAGGCTACAATGAGCAGTTCTTC	CASGEYRGYNEQFF
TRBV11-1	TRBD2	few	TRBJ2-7	TGTGCCAGCAGCTTCCTAGCGGGGTCCTACGAGCAGTACTTC	CASSFLAGSYEQYF
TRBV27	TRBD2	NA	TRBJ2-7	TGTGCCAGCAGCCCCTGGGGGGGCTACGAGCAGTACTTC	CASSPWGGYEQYF
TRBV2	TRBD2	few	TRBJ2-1	TGTGCCAGCCGGACTAGCGGGTTCTACAATGAGCAGTTCTTC	CASRTSGFYNEQFF
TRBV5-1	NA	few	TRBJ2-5	TGCGCCAGCAGCTTGTCTTATGGCGGAGAGACCCAGTACTTC	CASSLSYGGETQYF
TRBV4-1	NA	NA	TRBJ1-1	TGCGCCAGCAGCCAAGATCTATTTACAGCCATGAACACTGAAGCTTTCTTT	CASSQDLFTAMNTEAFF
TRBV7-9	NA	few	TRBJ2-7	TGTGCCAGCAGCCCGAGAGCGATCCCCTACGAGCAGTACTTC	CASSPRAIPYEQYF
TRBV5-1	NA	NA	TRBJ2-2	TGCGCCAGCAGCGTAGGGGACATCTCGGGCGAGAAGCTGTTTTTT	CASSVGDISGEKLFF
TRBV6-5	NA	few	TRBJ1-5	TGTGCCAGCCGCGGGACCATGAATCAGCCCCAGCATTTT	CASRGTMNQPQHF
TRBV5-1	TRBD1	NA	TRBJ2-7	TGCGCCAGCAGCTTGGCCTTGGGACAGTTCTACGAGCAGTACTTC	CASSLALGQFYEQYF
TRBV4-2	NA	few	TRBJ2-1	TGTGCCAGCAGCCAAGATCAGGGGGGGATCTCCTACAATGAGCAGTTCTTC	CASSQDQGGISYNEQFF
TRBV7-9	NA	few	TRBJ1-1	TGTGCCAGCAGCCCCGATTCGCGCACTGAAGCTTTCTTT	CASSPDSRTEAFF
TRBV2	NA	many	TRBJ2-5	TGTGCCAGCAGTGGACAGGAGACCCAGTACTTC	CASSGQETQYF
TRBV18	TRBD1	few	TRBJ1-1	TGTGCCAGCTCTCACGACAGGGATTATGGCACTGAAGCTTTCTTT	CASSHDRDYGTEAFF
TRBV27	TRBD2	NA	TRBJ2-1	TGTGCCAGCAGTCCGGGACTAGCGGGAAAGGTAGGCTCCTACAATGAGCAGTTCTTC	CASSPGLAGKVGSYNEQFF
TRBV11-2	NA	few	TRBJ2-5	TGTGCCAGCAGCTTCGGGGGGCGCACCGTGTTAGAGACCCAGTACTTC	CASSFGGRTVLETQYF
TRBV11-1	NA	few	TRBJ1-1	TGTGCCAGCAGCCTAAGGATGAACACTGAAGCTTTCTTT	CASSLRMNTEAFF
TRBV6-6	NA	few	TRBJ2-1	TGTGCCAGCAAGGGAAGCTCCTACAATGAGCAGTTCTTC	CASKGSSYNEQFF
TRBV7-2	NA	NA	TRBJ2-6	TGTGCCAGCAGCTTAGCGCAGGGGACTGGGGCCAACGTCCTGACTTTC	CASSLAQGTGANVLTF
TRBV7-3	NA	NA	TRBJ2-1	TGTGCCAGCAGCTTAGGGACGAGTAATGAGCAGTTCTTC	CASSLGTSNEQFF
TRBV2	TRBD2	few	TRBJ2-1	TGTGCCAGCAGCCGAACGGGACTAGCGGGAGGGTCGGAGCAGTTCTTC	CASSRTGLAGGSEQFF
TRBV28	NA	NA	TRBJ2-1	TGTGCCAGCAGTTTAACTAGGGAGTTCAATGAGCAGTTCTTC	CASSLTREFNEQFF
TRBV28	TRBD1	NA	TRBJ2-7	TGTGCCAGCAGTCCGACAGGGTCGTACTACGAGCAGTACTTC	CASSPTGSYYEQYF
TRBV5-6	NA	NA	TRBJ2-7	TGTGCCAGCAGCTCCGCGGGACAGAACTACGAGCAGTACTTC	CASSSAGQNYEQYF
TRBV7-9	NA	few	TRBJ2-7	TGTGCCAGCAGTAACCGGGACCGGGACTACGAGCAGTACTTC	CASSNRDRDYEQYF
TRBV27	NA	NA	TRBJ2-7	TGTGCCAGCAGTTTATCTGGTTCCTACGAGCAGTACTTC	CASSLSGSYEQYF
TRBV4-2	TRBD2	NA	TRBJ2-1	TGTGCCAGCAGCCAAGTTCTAGCGGGCCTATACAATGAGCAGTTCTTC	CASSQVLAGLYNEQFF
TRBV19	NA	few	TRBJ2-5	TGTGCCAGTAGTATATGGGCTAGCTCACAAGAGACCCAGTACTTC	CASSIWASSQETQYF
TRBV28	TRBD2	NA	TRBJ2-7	TGTGCCAGCAGCCCGGATCAAGGGGTTGTTAGCGGGAGATGGTACGAGCAGTACTTC	CASSPDQGVVSGRWYEQYF
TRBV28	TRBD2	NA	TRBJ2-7	TGTGCCAGCTCTGGGCTAGCGGGAGTTCTTTACGAGCAGTACTTC	CASSGLAGVLYEQYF
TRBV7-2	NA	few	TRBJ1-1	TGTGCCAGCAGCTTAATCGACAAGAACACTGAAGCTTTCTTT	CASSLIDKNTEAFF
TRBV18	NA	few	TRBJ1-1	TGTGCCAGCTCACCACAGCCAGACACTGAAGCTTTCTTT	CASSPQPDTEAFF
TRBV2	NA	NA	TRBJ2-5	TGTGCCAGAAAGCAGGAGCAAGAGACCCAGTACTTC	CARKQEQETQYF
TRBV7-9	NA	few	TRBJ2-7	TGTGCCAGCAGCTACCCCGGACGTCCTACCGAGCAGTACTTC	CASSYPGRPTEQYF
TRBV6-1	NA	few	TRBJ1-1	TGTGCCAGCAGGGAGCCGTACACTGAAGCTTTCTTT	CASREPYTEAFF
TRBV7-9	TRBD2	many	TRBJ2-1	TGTGCCAGCAGCTCGAGCGGGAGAGGAGGAGATGAGCAGTTCTTC	CASSSSGRGGDEQFF
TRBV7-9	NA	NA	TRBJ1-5	TGTGCCAGCAGCCCCGGCCAGGGCGTTCAGCCCCAGCATTTT	CASSPGQGVQPQHF
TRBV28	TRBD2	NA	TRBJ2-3	TGTGCCAGCAGCCCTCCTAGCGGGAGTTATGATTCGGATACGCAGTATTTT	CASSPPSGSYDSDTQYF
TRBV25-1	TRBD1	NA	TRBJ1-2	TGTGCCAGCAGTGGATTCCCCGGGACAGGGGGCAGCTACACCTTC	CASSGFPGTGGSYTF
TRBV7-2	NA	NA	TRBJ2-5	TGTGCCAGCAGCCTTTCTACGCGAGAGACCCAGTACTTC	CASSLSTRETQYF
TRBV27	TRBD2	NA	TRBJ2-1	TGTGCCAGCAGTCCGGTAGCGGGCAGCTCCTACAATGAGCAGTTCTTC	CASSPVAGSSYNEQFF
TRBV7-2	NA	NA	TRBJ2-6	TGTGCCAGCAGCCGAGGACCCGGGGGCCACGAATCTGGGGCCAACGTCCTGACTTTC	CASSRGPGGHESGANVLTF